This T cell receptor (beta chain) was recorded in a study of spatial heterogeneity in lung cancer. Looking at the study overall: Unique TCR and UMI combinations averaged more than ten appearances each in raw reads.

This clonotype was detected only a few times. TCRdb re-analysed the 5' RACE reads in MiXCR, keeping a single row per CDR3 protein. The sample includes over 75,000 distinct CDR3 sequences, approximately 21% of them seen just once. Trimming pared 2 bases from V and 3 bases from J, leaving 10 bases between. CDR1 and CDR2 (germline): ENHRY, SYGVKD. This CDR3 is 14 amino acids long. The time point denotes: sample taken at primary tumor resection. Sequencing of whole RNA from tumor, nontumor lung or frozen PBMC involved no sorting. The V and J genes are TRBV10-3 and TRBJ1-1; D is unresolved. The origin of this receptor is a male donor with early-stage non-small cell lung cancer. The sample was PBMCs, taken at surgery. The CDR3 loop is CAISEDPTDTEAFF. In nucleotides, the CDR3 is TGTGCCATCAGTGAGGACCCGACGGACACTGAAGCTTTCTTT.